Presented here are 16 T cell receptor beta chains from one specimen sequenced in a study of human T cells and chemical hapten exposure. Time point indicated: patch test 1, 2 weeks after DPC sensitization. Sample treatment: therapeutic diphenylcyclopropenone sensitization with weekly scalp DPC. TCRdb processed the RACE reads anew with MiXCR; each CDR3 protein has one entry. The table has roughly 180,000 distinct CDR3 sequences, approximately 14% seen once. Here the sequenced sample was whole blood, taken in connection with sensitization to the hapten diphenylcyclopropenone (DPC). These receptors were taken from a woman under 40 with alopecia areata. Some clones in this sample may be carry-over from other donors' samples.

In its sample, this clonotype was seen many times. The J gene is TRBJ1-6, the V gene TRBV9; 9 bases agree with TRBD1. The CDR3 sequence is 13 residues long. Trimming removed 7 bases from V and 5 bases from J; junction bases left unmatched: 1. The germline V gene has CDR1 SGDLS and CDR2 YYNGEE. The CDR3 protein is CASGTGNNSPLHF. Here the CDR3 DNA reads TGTGCCAGCGGGACAGGGAATAATTCACCCCTCCACTTT.

The chain employs TRBV19 and TRBJ2-3; 10 bases fit TRBD1. The V gene end was trimmed by 7 bases and the J gene end by 2 bases; junction bases not matched to a gene: 12. Germline CDR1 reads LNHDA; CDR2 reads SQIVND (reference sequence). The length of the CDR3 is 17 residues. CDR3 bases: TGTGCCAGTACTCTGACGGGACAGGGGCTGGACACAGATACGCAGTATTTT. This sequence encodes CASTLTGQGLDTDTQYF.

This clonotype has a handful of counts. J is TRBJ2-4 and V is TRBV24-1; D not resolved. Germline CDR1 is KGHDR and CDR2 is SFDVKD. The CDR3 contains 13 residues. V shed 5 bases and J shed 8 bases, with 12 bases lying between them. The CDR3 DNA reads as TGTGCCACCAGTGCACAGTACGGTGACATTCAGTACTTC. It codes for CATSAQYGDIQYF.

The sample holds a few counts of this clonotype. J is TRBJ2-7 and V is TRBV20-1; D is possibly TRBD1 (6 bases). The CDR3 has 15 amino acids. The germline V gene encodes CDR1 DFQATT and CDR2 SNEGSKA (reference sequence). Deletions cut 5 bases from V and 2 bases from J, with 19 bases between. CDR3 protein: CSAVAFGQPTYEQYF. The CDR3 DNA follows: TGCAGTGCTGTGGCTTTTGGACAGCCTACCTACGAGCAGTACTTC.

The V gene is TRBV7-9, the J gene TRBJ1-1; D may be TRBD1 (6 bases). The CDR3 has 14 residues. Trimming removed 3 bases at V and 2 bases at J, with 10 bases between. The germline gives CDR1 SEHNR, CDR2 FQNEAQ (reference sequence). This CDR3 reads CASSLTGDNTEAFF. CDR3 bases: TGTGCCAGCAGCTTGACAGGTGACAACACTGAAGCTTTCTTT.

This clonotype has more than one count but fewer than ten. The rearrangement links TRBV6-1 to TRBJ1-5, with D maybe TRBD1 (5 bases). The CDR3 totals 16 residues. Germline CDR1 is MNHNS and CDR2 is SASEGT. Trimming cost V 2 bases and J 3 bases, with 14 bases left between them. The CDR3 bases are TGTGCCAGCAGTGAAAGTCCGGCAGGGATCAATCAGCCCCAGCATTTT. The encoded protein is CASSESPAGINQPQHF.

The V call is TRBV18, the J call TRBJ1-5; no firm D call. The CDR3 contains 13 residues. The V end was cut by 3 bases, the J end by 4 bases, with 7 bases between. The germline V gene has CDR1 KGHSH and CDR2 LQKENI. The chain's CDR3 is CASSPNGNQPQHF. CDR3 nucleotides: TGTGCCAGCTCACCTAATGGAAATCAGCCCCAGCATTTT.

This clonotype was counted between two and nine times. The chain employs TRBV29-1 and TRBJ2-3; no reliable D call. From germline, CDR1 is SQVTM and CDR2 ANQGSEA. V was trimmed by 0 bases and J by 14 bases, leaving 9 bases between them. The CDR3 covers 10 residues. Here the CDR3 reads CSVEEPGRYF. For the CDR3, the DNA is TGCAGCGTTGAAGAACCCGGGCGGTATTTT.

This rearrangement joins TRBV11-2 to TRBJ1-1, with D uncertain. Trimming cost V 1 base and J 10 bases, with 10 bases left between them. Germline V CDR1 and CDR2: SGHAT, FQNNGV. This CDR3 has 12 amino acids. The DNA for the CDR3 is TGTGCCAGCAGCTTAGGGTGGTGGGGAGCTTTCTTT. It translates to CASSLGWWGAFF.

The chain carries TRBV7-2 and TRBJ2-3, with 7 bases lining up with TRBD1. CDR3 length equals 14 residues. The V gene's germline CDR1 is SGHTA and CDR2 FQGNSA. V lost 1 base and J lost 4; bases outside the gene matches: 2. The CDR3 here is CASSLVQGADTQYF. CDR3 in DNA: TGTGCCAGCAGCTTAGTGCAGGGGGCAGATACGCAGTATTTT.

This clonotype was counted between two and nine times. The chain couples TRBV18 to TRBJ2-3; 14 bases fit TRBD2. With V trimmed by 4 bases and J by 12 bases, 18 bases remained unmatched. CDR3 length: 18 amino acids. In germline, CDR1 is KGHSH, CDR2 LQKENI. The CDR3 region is CASSLDGPGTSGGYLQYF. CDR3 nucleotides: TGTGCCAGCTCACTGGACGGACCCGGGACTAGCGGGGGCTATCTTCAGTATTTT.

There are a few counts of this clonotype. The chain couples TRBV30 to TRBJ1-3; D call uncertain. V lost 0 bases, J lost 3 bases, and 6 bases lay in between. The CDR3 runs 13 residues. In germline, CDR1 is GTSNPN, CDR2 SVGIG (reference sequence). CDR3 sequence (DNA): TGTGCCTGGAGTGTAGCTGGTGGAAACACCATATATTTT. Its translation: CAWSVAGGNTIYF.

This clonotype appeared many times. The rearrangement links TRBV2 to TRBJ2-3; 8 positions agree with TRBD2. V lost 8 bases, J lost 5 bases, and 6 bases stayed unmatched. The CDR3 totals 13 residues. Germline assignment: CDR1 SNHLY and CDR2 FYNNEI. CDR3 in DNA: TGTGCCAGCTCCCGGGAGGGTTTAGATACGCAGTATTTT. Protein product: CASSREGLDTQYF.

This clonotype was seen more than once but under ten times. The chain carries TRBV3-1 and TRBJ2-2, with D uncertain. V shed 6 bases and J shed 6 bases, with 8 bases lying between them. This CDR3 is built from 12 residues. Germline values: CDR1 LGHDT, CDR2 YNNKEL (reference sequence). The DNA for the CDR3 is TGTGCCAGCAGATTCGAGGCCGGGGAGCTGTTTTTT. Its translation: CASRFEAGELFF.

The chain has TRBV5-1 and TRBJ2-5, with 11 bases identical to TRBD2. The CDR3 length is 16 residues. Losses at the gene ends were 4 bases for V and 5 bases for J; bases not matched to a gene: 10. Germline V CDR1 and CDR2: SGHRS, YFSETQ. The CDR3 nucleotides are TGCGCCAGCAGCCCGGGACTAGCGGTCACGGGGGAGACCCAGTACTTC. It yields the protein CASSPGLAVTGETQYF.

This clonotype was detected only a few times. The rearrangement links TRBV9 to TRBJ2-1; 11 nucleotides match TRBD2. Germline trimming cut 0 bases from V and 7 bases from J; bases unmatched to any gene: 3. CDR1 is SGDLS, CDR2 YYNGEE, per germline. This CDR3 has 15 amino acids. The CDR3 bases are TGTGCCAGCAGCGTAGAGGTAGCGGGAGGGAATGAGCAGTTCTTC. It translates to CASSVEVAGGNEQFF.